This passage covers 17 T cell receptor beta chains from one sample sequenced in a study of blood T cell repertoires in COVID-19. TCRdb's copy holds only in-frame clones and misses some; the assay was immunoSEQ multiplex PCR. The top ten hold about 5% of the sample, which has a few hundred thousand clones, roughly 85% seen once. Sequenced: peripheral blood. Receptors were obtained from a man aged 55 to 70 who had recovered from COVID-19.

This chain connects TRBV5-1 to TRBJ1-2; 8 bases are a match to TRBD1. CDR1 and CDR2 (germline): SGHRS, YFSETQ. This CDR3 is 14 amino acids long. V trimming: 4 bases; J trimming: 6 bases; junction bases outside the gene matches: 8. The CDR3 here is CASSSGQGGDGYTF. In nucleotides, the CDR3 is TGCGCCAGCAGCAGCGGACAGGGCGGGGATGGCTACACCTTC.

The chain combines TRBV7-9 with TRBJ2-7, with D unclear. CDR3 length: 13 amino acids. Germline-derived CDR1 and CDR2 are SEHNR and FQNEAQ (reference sequence). V dropped 1 base and J dropped 3 bases, with 7 bases sitting between them. DNA of the CDR3: TGTGCCAGCAGCTTAGGGGCTATCTACGAGCAGTACTTC. Protein: CASSLGAIYEQYF. The full variable domain, in which reference TRBV7-9 and TRBJ2-7 provide the parts outside the CDR3, is DTGVSQNPRHKITKRGQNVTFRCDPISEHNRLYWYRQTLGQGPEFLTYFQNEAQLEKSRLLSDRFSAERPKGSFSTLEIQRTEQGDSAMYLCASSLGAIYEQYFGPGTRLTVT.

Comments on this clone: One end of the junction fails to match germline, which may point to a read error. This rearrangement joins TRBV20-1 to TRBJ1-6; TRBD1 might be the D (5 bases). Germline CDR1 is DFQATT and CDR2 is SNEGSKA (reference sequence). The CDR3 spans 11 residues. In DNA, the CDR3 is TGCAGTGCTAGAGAGGGCAGGGTTTTACTGTTT. Its translation is CSAREGRVLLF.

V is TRBV30 and J is TRBJ2-5; TRBD2 matches at 14 bases. The CDR3 is 15 residues long. Trimming took 0 bases from V and 5 from J; bases not matched to a gene: 2. CDR1 and CDR2 from the germline V gene are GTSNPN and SVGIG (reference sequence). The CDR3 protein is CAWSVTSGGAETQYF. Here the CDR3 DNA reads TGTGCCTGGAGTGTGACTAGCGGGGGGGCGGAGACCCAGTACTTC.

This clone was seen just once. This rearrangement joins TRBV11-2 to TRBJ2-1, with TRBD2 matching over 14 bases. V shed 1 base, J shed 1 base, and the junction held 3 bases outside the gene matches. Germline lookup yields CDR1 SGHAT and CDR2 FQNNGV. The CDR3 has 18 amino acids. In nucleotides, the CDR3 is TGTGCCAGCAGCTTAGCCAGGACTAGCGGGAGGTCCTACAATGAGCAGTTCTTC. This sequence encodes CASSLARTSGRSYNEQFF.

The V and J genes are TRBV5-1 and TRBJ1-2; TRBD1 agrees at 9 bases. Germline V lookup: CDR1 SGHRS, CDR2 YFSETQ. Trimming at V came to 5 bases and at J to 2 bases, leaving 7 bases not matched to a gene. The CDR3 length is 15 residues. This CDR3 reads CASRGTGLVNYGYTF. The CDR3 coding sequence is TGCGCCAGCAGAGGGACAGGGCTGGTAAACTATGGCTACACCTTC. The full variable domain, its missing parts supplied by reference TRBV5-1 and TRBJ1-2, is KAGVTQTPRYLIKTRGQQVTLSCSPISGHRSVSWYQQTPGQGLQFLFEYFSETQRNKGNFPGRFSGRQFSNSRSEMNVSTLELGDSALYLCASRGTGLVNYGYTFGSGTRLTVV.

The rearrangement links TRBV5-4 to TRBJ2-2, with D uncertain. The CDR3 runs to 15 residues. Per the germline V gene, CDR1 is SGHNT and CDR2 is YYREEE (reference sequence). V dropped 3 bases and J dropped 0 bases, with 9 bases sitting between them. The CDR3 loop reads CASSSGSANTGELFF. Here the CDR3 DNA reads TGTGCCAGCAGCTCCGGGTCTGCGAACACCGGGGAGCTGTTTTTT.

V gene TRBV10-3 combines with J gene TRBJ1-1, with 7 positions matching TRBD1. The germline gives CDR1 ENHRY, CDR2 SYGVKD. This CDR3 is 12 amino acids long. V was clipped by 6 bases and J by 8 bases; unmatched bases: 6. CDR3 protein: CAIRGGTEEAFF. Here the CDR3 DNA reads TGTGCCATCAGGGGTGGGACAGAAGAAGCTTTCTTT.

The chain's CDR3 is CAWSKGTGSYEQYF. DNA for the CDR3: TGTGCCTGGAGTAAAGGGACAGGCTCCTACGAGCAGTACTTC. This chain links TRBV30 with TRBJ2-7; TRBD1 agrees at 8 bases. In germline, CDR1 is GTSNPN, CDR2 SVGIG (reference sequence). V was clipped by 2 bases and J by 0 bases; unmatched bases: 3. This CDR3 has 14 amino acids.

The sample holds one count of this clone. V and J are TRBV12-5 and TRBJ2-7, with 8 bases that match TRBD1. CDR1 is LGHNT and CDR2 is FRNRAP in the germline V gene. V lost 2 bases, J lost 3 bases, and 9 bases stayed unmatched. The CDR3 is 16 residues long. Written as DNA, the CDR3 is TGTGCTAGTGGTTTGAACCTCCAGGGGGCCTTCTACGAGCAGTACTTC. This sequence encodes CASGLNLQGAFYEQYF.

CDR3 loop: CATKTGLDSYNEQFF. As DNA, the CDR3 is TGTGCCACCAAGACGGGACTAGACTCCTACAATGAGCAGTTCTTC. The chain couples TRBV6-5 to TRBJ2-1; 8 positions agree with TRBD2. Germline-derived CDR1 and CDR2 are MNHEY and SVGAGI. Unmatched junction bases numbered 8, after V lost 10 bases and J lost 0 bases. The CDR3 is made up of 15 amino acids.

V usage is TRBV3-1 (or the pseudogene TRBV3-2) and J usage is TRBJ2-5; D is perhaps TRBD1 (6 bases). Germline loops: CDR1 LGHDT, CDR2 YNNKEL (reference sequence). The CDR3 extends over 14 amino acids. Trimming removed 3 bases from V and 5 bases from J, with 13 bases in between. The CDR3 DNA reads TGTGCCAGCAGCCACACAGGGCAGGGGGAGACCCAGTACTTC. Translating it yields CASSHTGQGETQYF.

The chain joins TRBV5-1 to TRBJ1-1; 8 nucleotides match TRBD1. The CDR3 totals 15 residues. Looked up from germline, CDR1 is SGHRS and CDR2 is YFSETQ. With V trimmed by 2 bases and J by 5 bases, 8 bases remained unmatched. The CDR3 reads CASSFYRGRGTEAFF. CDR3 nucleotide sequence: TGCGCCAGCAGCTTCTACAGGGGGAGGGGGACTGAAGCTTTCTTT.

The chain links TRBV5-1 to TRBJ1-1; no clear D. V was clipped by 0 bases and J by 1 base, with 7 bases between them. The CDR3 has 14 amino acids. In germline, CDR1 is SGHRS, CDR2 YFSETQ. The chain's CDR3 is CASSLVIGNTEAFF. The CDR3 nucleotides are TGCGCCAGCAGCTTGGTGATCGGGAACACTGAAGCTTTCTTT.

This sequence joins TRBV14 and TRBJ1-1; 8 bases are a match to TRBD1. The CDR3 spans 16 residues. V trimming: 5 bases; J trimming: 11 bases; junction bases outside the gene matches: 19. The V gene's germline CDR1 is SGHDN and CDR2 FVKESK. The CDR3 here is CASSSRQGKGLIDAFF. CDR3 sequence (DNA): TGTGCCAGCAGCTCCCGACAGGGGAAGGGGCTTATTGACGCTTTCTTT.

The chain recombines TRBV7-2 with TRBJ1-5, with 8 bases that match TRBD1. The CDR3 is made up of 14 amino acids. J was trimmed by 7 bases and V by 1 base; bases with no gene match: 3. Germline V gene sequence: CDR1 SGHTA, CDR2 FQGNSA. The CDR3: CASSLGRGQQPQHF. CDR3 DNA sequence: TGTGCCAGCAGCTTAGGCAGGGGGCAACAGCCCCAGCATTTT.

The chain uses TRBV5-6 and TRBJ2-7; the D gene is possibly TRBD2 (7 bases). The ends were cut back, 0 bases at V and 6 bases at J, with 13 bases in the middle. The CDR3 is 14 residues long. CDR1 and CDR2 from the germline V gene are SGHDT and YYEEEE. DNA of the CDR3: TGTGCCAGCAGCTTGGCCCTAGGGGGGGCCGAGCAGTACTTC. Translated, it gives CASSLALGGAEQYF.